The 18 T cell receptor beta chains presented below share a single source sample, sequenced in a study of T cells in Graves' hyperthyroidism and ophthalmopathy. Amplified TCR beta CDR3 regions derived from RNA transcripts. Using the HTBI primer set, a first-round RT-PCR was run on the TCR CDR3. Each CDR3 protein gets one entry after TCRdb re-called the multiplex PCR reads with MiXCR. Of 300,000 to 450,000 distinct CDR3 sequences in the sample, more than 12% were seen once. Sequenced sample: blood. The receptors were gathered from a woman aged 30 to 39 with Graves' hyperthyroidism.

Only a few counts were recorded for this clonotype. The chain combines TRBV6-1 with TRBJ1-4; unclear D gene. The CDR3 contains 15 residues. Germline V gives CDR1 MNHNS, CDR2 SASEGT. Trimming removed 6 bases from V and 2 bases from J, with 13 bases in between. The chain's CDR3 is CASSSRPATNEKLFF. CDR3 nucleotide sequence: TGTGCCAGCAGCTCCCGACCGGCTACTAATGAAAAACTGTTTTTT.

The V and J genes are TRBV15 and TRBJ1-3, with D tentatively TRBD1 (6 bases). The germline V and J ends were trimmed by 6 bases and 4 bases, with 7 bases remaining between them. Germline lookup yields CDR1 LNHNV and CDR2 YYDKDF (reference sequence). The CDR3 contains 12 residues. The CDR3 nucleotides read TGTGCCACCAGAGGACAGGGAAACACCATATATTTT. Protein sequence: CATRGQGNTIYF.

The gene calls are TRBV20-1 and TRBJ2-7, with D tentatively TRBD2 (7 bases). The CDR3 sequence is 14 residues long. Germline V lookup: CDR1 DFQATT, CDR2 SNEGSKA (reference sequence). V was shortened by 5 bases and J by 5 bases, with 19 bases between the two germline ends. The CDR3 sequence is CSALGGAPSDEQYF. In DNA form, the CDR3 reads TGCAGTGCTCTAGGGGGGGCCCCTTCGGACGAGCAGTACTTC.

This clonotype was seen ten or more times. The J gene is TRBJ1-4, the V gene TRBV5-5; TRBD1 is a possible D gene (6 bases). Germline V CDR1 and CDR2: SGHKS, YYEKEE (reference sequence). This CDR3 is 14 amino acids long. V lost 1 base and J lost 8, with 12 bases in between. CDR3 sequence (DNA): TGTGCCAGCAGCTTGTCGCGGCAGGGGGAAAAACTGTTTTTT. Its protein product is CASSLSRQGEKLFF.

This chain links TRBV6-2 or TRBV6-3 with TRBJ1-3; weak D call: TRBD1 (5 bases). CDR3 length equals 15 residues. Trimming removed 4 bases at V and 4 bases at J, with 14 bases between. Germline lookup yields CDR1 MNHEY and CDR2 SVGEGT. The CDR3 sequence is CASSFEQGSGNTIYF. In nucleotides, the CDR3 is TGTGCCAGCAGTTTCGAGCAGGGATCCGGAAACACCATATATTTT.

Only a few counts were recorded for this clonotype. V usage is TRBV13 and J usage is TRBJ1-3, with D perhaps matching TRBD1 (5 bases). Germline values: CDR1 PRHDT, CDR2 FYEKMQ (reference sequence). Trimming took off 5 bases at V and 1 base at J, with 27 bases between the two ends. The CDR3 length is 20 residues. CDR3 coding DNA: TGTGCCAGCAGCCTTTACCGGGACGACGAGGGAATTAGGTCTGGAAACACCATATATTTT. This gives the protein CASSLYRDDEGIRSGNTIYF.

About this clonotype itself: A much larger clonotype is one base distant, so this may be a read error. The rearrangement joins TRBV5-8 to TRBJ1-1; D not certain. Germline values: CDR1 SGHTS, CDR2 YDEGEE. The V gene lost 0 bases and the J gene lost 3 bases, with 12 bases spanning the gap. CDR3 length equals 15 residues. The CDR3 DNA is TGTGCCAGCAGCTTGGACTTGGCGGCTCACACTGAAGCTTTCTTT. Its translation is CASSLDLAAHTEAFF.

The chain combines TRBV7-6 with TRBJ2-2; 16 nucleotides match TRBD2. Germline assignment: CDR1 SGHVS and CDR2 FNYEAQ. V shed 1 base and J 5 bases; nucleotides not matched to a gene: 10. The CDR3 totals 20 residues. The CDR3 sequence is CASSLVGTSGRVTETGELFF. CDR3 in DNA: TGTGCCAGCAGCTTAGTAGGGACTAGCGGGAGGGTCACGGAGACCGGGGAGCTGTTTTTT.

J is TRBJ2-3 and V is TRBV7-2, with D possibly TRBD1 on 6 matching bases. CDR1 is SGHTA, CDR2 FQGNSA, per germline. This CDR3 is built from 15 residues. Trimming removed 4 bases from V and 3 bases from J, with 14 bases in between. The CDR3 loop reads CASSSEVGATDTQYF. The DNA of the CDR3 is TGTGCCAGCAGCTCGGAAGTGGGGGCGACAGATACGCAGTATTTT.

The CDR3: CASSYPTTGQGQTLFF. DNA of the CDR3: TGTGCCAGCAGTTACCCGACGACCGGACAGGGGCAGACACTGTTTTTT. The genes are TRBV6-2 or TRBV6-3 and TRBJ1-4; TRBD1 aligns across 9 bases. This CDR3 region has 16 residues. In germline, CDR1 is MNHEY, CDR2 SVGEGT. The junction had 14 bases not matched to a gene; V was cut back by 2 bases and J by 13 bases.

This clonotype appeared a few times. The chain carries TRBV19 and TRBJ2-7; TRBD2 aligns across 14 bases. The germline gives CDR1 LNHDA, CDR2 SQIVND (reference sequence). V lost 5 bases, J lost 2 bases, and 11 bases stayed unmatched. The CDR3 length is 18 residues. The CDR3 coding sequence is TGTGCCAGTAGTCAGGGACTAGCGGGAGATTCGAGGACCTACGAGCAGTACTTC. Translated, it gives CASSQGLAGDSRTYEQYF.

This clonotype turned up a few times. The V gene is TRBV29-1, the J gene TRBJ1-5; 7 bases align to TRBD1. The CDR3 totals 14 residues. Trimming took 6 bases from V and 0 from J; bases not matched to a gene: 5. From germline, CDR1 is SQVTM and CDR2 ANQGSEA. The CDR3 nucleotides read TGCAGCGTAGTGGGGACAGATAGCAATCAGCCCCAGCATTTT. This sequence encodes CSVVGTDSNQPQHF.

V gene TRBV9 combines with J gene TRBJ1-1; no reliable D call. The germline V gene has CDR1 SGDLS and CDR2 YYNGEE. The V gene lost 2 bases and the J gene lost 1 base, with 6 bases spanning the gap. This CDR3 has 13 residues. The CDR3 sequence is CASSVYPNTEAFF. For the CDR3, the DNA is TGTGCCAGCAGCGTTTACCCGAACACTGAAGCTTTCTTT.

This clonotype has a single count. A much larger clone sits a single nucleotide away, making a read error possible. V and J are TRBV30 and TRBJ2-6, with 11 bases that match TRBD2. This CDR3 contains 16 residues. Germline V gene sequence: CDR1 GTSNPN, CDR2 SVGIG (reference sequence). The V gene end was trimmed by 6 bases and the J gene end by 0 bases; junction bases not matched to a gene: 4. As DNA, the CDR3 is TGTGCCTGTTCGACTAGCGGGGACTCTGGGGCCAACGTCCTGACTTTC. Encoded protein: CACSTSGDSGANVLTF.

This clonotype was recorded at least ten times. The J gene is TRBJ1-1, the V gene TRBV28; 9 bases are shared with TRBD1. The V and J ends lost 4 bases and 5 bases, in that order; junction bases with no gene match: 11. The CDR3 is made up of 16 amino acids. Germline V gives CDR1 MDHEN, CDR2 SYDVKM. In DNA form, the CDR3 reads TGTGCCAGCAGTTCCCGGGACAGGGCTAGGGGAACTGAAGCTTTCTTT. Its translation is CASSSRDRARGTEAFF.

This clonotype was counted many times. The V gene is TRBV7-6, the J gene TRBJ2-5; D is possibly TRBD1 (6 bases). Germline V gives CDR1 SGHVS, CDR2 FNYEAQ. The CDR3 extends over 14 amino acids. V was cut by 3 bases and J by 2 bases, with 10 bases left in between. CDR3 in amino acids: CASSFRTVQETQYF. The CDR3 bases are TGTGCCAGCAGCTTCCGGACAGTTCAAGAGACCCAGTACTTC. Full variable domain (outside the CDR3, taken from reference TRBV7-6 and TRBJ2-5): GAGVSQSPRYKVTKRGQDVALRCDPISGHVSLYWYRQALGQGPEFLTYFNYEAQQDKSGLPNDRFSAERPEGSISTLTIQRTEQRDSAMYRCASSFRTVQETQYFGPGTRLLVL.

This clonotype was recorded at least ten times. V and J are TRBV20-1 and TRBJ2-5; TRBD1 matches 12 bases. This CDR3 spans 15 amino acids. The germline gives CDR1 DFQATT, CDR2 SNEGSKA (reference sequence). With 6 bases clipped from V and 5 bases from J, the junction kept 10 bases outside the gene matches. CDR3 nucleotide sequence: TGCAGTGCGACCCGCGGGACAGGGGGCACGGAGACCCAGTACTTC. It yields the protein CSATRGTGGTETQYF.

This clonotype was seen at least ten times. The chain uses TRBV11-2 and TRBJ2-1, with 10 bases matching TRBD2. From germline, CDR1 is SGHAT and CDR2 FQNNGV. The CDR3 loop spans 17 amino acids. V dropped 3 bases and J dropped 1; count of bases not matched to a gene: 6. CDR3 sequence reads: CASSFLRLAGSYNEQFF. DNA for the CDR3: TGTGCCAGCAGCTTTCTCCGACTAGCGGGTTCCTACAATGAGCAGTTCTTC.